This T cell receptor (beta chain) is drawn from a study of shared clonotypes between healthy human individuals. Study-wide context: A couple of women and three men aged 18 to 49 made up the donors. Whole-study results and caveats: On the whole, naive subsets had larger estimated richness than memory subsets had.

Looked up from germline, CDR1 is MNHNS and CDR2 is SASEGT. The V end was cut by 7 bases, the J end by 3 bases, with 12 bases between. The CDR3 totals 13 residues. On this clone: Its antigen is still unknown.

Some clones are missing from TCRdb's copy, which holds only in-frame ones; the method was immunoSEQ multiplex PCR. Of 850,000 to 1,200,000 clones listed, around 76% are singletons. The chain carries TRBV6-1 and TRBJ1-1; D is uncertain. The sequenced material came from memory CD4+ T cells sorted from blood. Subset: CD45RA-negative fraction. The receptor was isolated from a young man in good health. The DNA for the CDR3 is TGTGCCAGCAATGTCTTAATGGACACTGAAGCTTTCTTT. It encodes CASNVLMDTEAFF.